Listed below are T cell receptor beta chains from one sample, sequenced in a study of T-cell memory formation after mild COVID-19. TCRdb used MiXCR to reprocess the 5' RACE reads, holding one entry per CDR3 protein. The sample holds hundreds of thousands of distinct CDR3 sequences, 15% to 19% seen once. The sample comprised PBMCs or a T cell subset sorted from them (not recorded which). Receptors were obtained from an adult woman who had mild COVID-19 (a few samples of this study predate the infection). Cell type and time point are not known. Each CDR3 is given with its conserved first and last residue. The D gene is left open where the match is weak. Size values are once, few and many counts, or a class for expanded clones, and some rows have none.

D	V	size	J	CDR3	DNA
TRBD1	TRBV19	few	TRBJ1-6	CASNRDRVDNNSPLHF	TGTGCCAGTAACAGGGACAGGGTCGATAATAATTCACCCCTCCACTTT
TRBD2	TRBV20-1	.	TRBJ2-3	CSARRAGGTADTQYF	TGCAGTGCTAGAAGGGCGGGAGGGACCGCAGATACGCAGTATTTT
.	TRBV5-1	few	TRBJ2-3	CASSREGTDTQYF	TGTGCCAGCAGCCGAGAGGGCACAGATACGCAGTATTTT
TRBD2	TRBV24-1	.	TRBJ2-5	CATAGGVAGLQETQYF	TGTGCCACTGCAGGAGGAGTAGCGGGCCTACAAGAGACCCAGTACTTC
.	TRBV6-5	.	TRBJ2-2	CASTRGTGELFF	TGTGCCAGCACAAGAGGCACCGGGGAGCTGTTTTTT
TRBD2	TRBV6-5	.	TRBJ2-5	CASSPGGRRTESQYF	TGTGCCAGCAGTCCGGGGGGTCGACGAACCGAGAGCCAGTACTTC
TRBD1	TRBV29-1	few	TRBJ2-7	CSVPGQGIYEQYF	TGCAGCGTTCCGGGACAGGGAATATACGAGCAGTACTTC
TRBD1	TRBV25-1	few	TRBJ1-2	CASSGEGAANYGYTF	TGTGCCAGCAGTGGGGAGGGGGCAGCTAACTATGGCTACACCTTC
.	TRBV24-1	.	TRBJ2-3	CATSDQTYPTDTQYF	TGTGCCACCAGTGATCAGACTTACCCCACAGATACGCAGTATTTT
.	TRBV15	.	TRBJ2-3	CATTHRGTDTQYF	TGTGCCACCACCCACAGGGGCACAGATACGCAGTATTTT
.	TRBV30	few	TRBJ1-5	CAWNEGSSNQPQHF	TGTGCCTGGAATGAAGGCAGTAGCAATCAGCCCCAGCATTTT
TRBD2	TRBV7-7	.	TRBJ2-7	CASSSGLAGGGHEQYF	TGTGCTAGCAGTTCAGGACTAGCGGGAGGGGGCCACGAGCAGTACTTC
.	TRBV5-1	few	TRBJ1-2	CASSLASASGHYGYTF	TGCGCCAGCAGCTTGGCGTCGGCCAGTGGGCACTATGGCTACACCTTC
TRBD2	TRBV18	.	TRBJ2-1	CASSPPGLASNEQFF	TGTGCCAGCTCACCTCCGGGACTAGCGAGTAATGAGCAGTTCTTC
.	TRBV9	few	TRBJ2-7	CASSVAYRGEQYF	TGTGCCAGCAGCGTAGCTTATCGGGGCGAGCAGTACTTC
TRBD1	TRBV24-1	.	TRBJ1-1	CAPVGQGSTEAFF	TGTGCCCCCGTAGGACAGGGATCGACTGAAGCTTTCTTT
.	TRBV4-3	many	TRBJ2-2	CASSQEGYSTGELFF	TGCGCCAGCAGCCAAGAGGGGTACAGCACCGGGGAGCTGTTTTTT
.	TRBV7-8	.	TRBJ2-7	CASNLGRSRLGYVYEQYF	TGTGCCAGCAACTTGGGACGTTCTCGACTCGGGTACGTCTACGAGCAGTACTTC
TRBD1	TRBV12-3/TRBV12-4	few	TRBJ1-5	CASSMTGTGPNQPQHF	TGTGCCAGCAGTATGACCGGGACAGGCCCCAATCAGCCCCAGCATTTT
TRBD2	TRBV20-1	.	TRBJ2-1	CSARDPGLAGKNEQFF	TGCAGTGCTAGAGACCCTGGTTTAGCGGGAAAGAATGAGCAGTTCTTC
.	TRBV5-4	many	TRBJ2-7	CASSLDWQHYEQYF	TGTGCCAGCAGCTTGGATTGGCAGCACTACGAGCAGTACTTC
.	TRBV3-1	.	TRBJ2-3	CASTYSRADTQYF	TGTGCCAGCACTTATAGTCGAGCGGATACGCAGTATTTT
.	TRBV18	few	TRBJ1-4	CASSPGPNEKLFF	TGTGCCAGCTCACCCGGACCTAATGAAAAACTGTTTTTT
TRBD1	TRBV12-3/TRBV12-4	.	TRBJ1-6	CASSPRDSSSSPLHF	TGTGCCAGCAGTCCGAGGGACAGTTCCAGTTCACCCCTCCACTTT
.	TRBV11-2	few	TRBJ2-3	CASRLTRGSTSTDTQYF	TGTGCCAGCAGATTAACCCGGGGGTCTACTAGCACAGATACGCAGTATTTT
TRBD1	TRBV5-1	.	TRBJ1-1	CASSSQIYTGGEAEAFF	TGCGCCAGCAGCTCCCAAATATATACAGGGGGCGAAGCTGAAGCTTTCTTT
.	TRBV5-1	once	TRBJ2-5	CASSFSGVGETQYF	TGCGCCAGCAGCTTCTCAGGGGTAGGCGAGACCCAGTACTTC
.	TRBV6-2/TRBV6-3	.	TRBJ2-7	CASSYGLGRSYEQYF	TGTGCCAGCAGTTACGGGCTGGGGCGCTCCTACGAGCAGTACTTC
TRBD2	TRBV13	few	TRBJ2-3	CASSPRGGAKTDTQYF	TGTGCCAGCAGCCCTCGCGGGGGGGCAAAGACAGATACGCAGTATTTT
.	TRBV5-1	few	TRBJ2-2	CASSFTPQQQATGELFF	TGCGCCAGCAGCTTTACCCCCCAACAGCAGGCCACCGGGGAGCTGTTTTTT
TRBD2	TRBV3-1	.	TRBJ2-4	CASSQDRPLAGGLAKNIQYF	TGTGCCAGCAGCCAAGATCGCCCATTAGCGGGGGGCCTTGCCAAAAACATTCAGTACTTC
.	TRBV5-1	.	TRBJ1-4	CASSLVAGAEKLFF	TGCGCCAGCAGCTTGGTGGCAGGGGCTGAAAAACTGTTTTTT
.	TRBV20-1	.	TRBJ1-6	CSARDPVRSSYNSPLHF	TGCAGTGCTAGAGATCCCGTCCGGAGCTCCTATAATTCACCCCTCCACTTT
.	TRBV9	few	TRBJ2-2	CASSDLTRTGELFF	TGTGCCAGCAGTGACCTAACGCGGACCGGGGAGCTGTTTTTT
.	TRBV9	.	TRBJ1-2	CASSQTAGGYTF	TGTGCCAGCAGCCAGACGGCTGGAGGCTACACCTTC